This TCR beta chain was found in a study of T cell responses to AZD1222 COVID-19 vaccine. Overall study results and limits: The sample set comprised mostly white British donors with more females, and clonal diversity was possibly underestimated. At baseline, just a handful of AZD1222 recipients tested seropositive. Vaccine-associated CD4 TCRs ranged over spike, dominating at 160-218 and 743-854.

The junction had 3 bases not matched to a gene; V was cut back by 5 bases and J by 6 bases. Germline V gene data show CDR1 as LGHDT and CDR2 as YNNKEL (reference sequence). This CDR3 is built from 15 residues. Second-dose recipients at about 4 or about 12 weeks were treated as one pooled group. Sequencing was performed with immunoSEQ multiplex PCR; in TCRdb, only in-frame clones are kept and a portion is missing. The sample carries approximately 150,000 clones, about 86% recorded once. Worth noting for this clone: Its antigen is still unknown.

Sample: peripheral blood, taken 28 days after the second AZD1222 dose. V usage is TRBV3-1 (or the pseudogene TRBV3-2) and J usage is TRBJ2-1; TRBD2 matches 14 bases. The clonotype comes from an adult who received the AZD1222 COVID-19 vaccine. This CDR3 reads CASSSGLAGANEQFF. The CDR3 coding sequence is TGTGCCAGCAGCTCGGGACTAGCGGGAGCCAATGAGCAGTTCTTC.